A selection of T cell receptor beta chains follows, all from one sample in a study of T cell responses to AZD1222 COVID-19 vaccine. TCRdb's table, derived via immunoSEQ multiplex PCR, lists solely in-frame clones and lacks some. This table has more than 95,000 clones, roughly 91% appearing once. The starting material was peripheral blood, obtained 28 days after the second AZD1222 dose. These receptors originate from an adult who received the AZD1222 COVID-19 vaccine. CDR3s include the opening cysteine and the closing phenylalanine or tryptophan. Each record gives: V gene, D gene, clone size, J gene, CDR3 protein, CDR3 DNA. The D gene is left open where the match is weak. Not every row has a clone size; where given, it reads once, few, many or a size class.

TRBV6-5	.	.	TRBJ1-2	CASTPDSGGGYTF	TGTGCCAGCACCCCGGACAGTGGGGGTGGCTACACCTTC
TRBV5-6	.	.	TRBJ1-6	CASSHGGTGSPLHF	TGTGCCAGCAGCCATGGGGGAACTGGTTCACCCCTCCACTTT
TRBV18	.	.	TRBJ1-4	CASPQGTNGEKLFF	TGTGCCAGCCCCCAGGGAACGAACGGTGAAAAACTGTTTTTT
TRBV28	TRBD1	few	TRBJ2-7	CASRRDRGNYYEQYF	TGTGCCAGCAGACGGGACAGGGGGAACTACTACGAGCAGTACTTC
TRBV28	.	.	TRBJ1-5	CASREGNGQPQHF	TGTGCCAGTAGGGAAGGGAATGGTCAGCCCCAGCATTTT
TRBV6-5	TRBD1	.	TRBJ1-2	CASRKGQGDNYGYTF	TGTGCCAGCAGAAAAGGACAGGGAGATAACTATGGCTACACCTTC
TRBV18	TRBD2	.	TRBJ2-3	CASSPRTSGGTDTQYF	TGTGCCAGCTCACCCCGGACTAGCGGTGGCACAGATACGCAGTATTTT
TRBV11-3	.	.	TRBJ2-5	CASSPNSLFPETQYF	TGTGCCAGCAGCCCTAATTCCCTCTTCCCCGAGACCCAGTACTTC
TRBV14	.	.	TRBJ1-3	CASSHFPRDPGNTIYF	TGTGCCAGCAGCCATTTTCCCCGGGACCCCGGGAACACCATATATTTT
TRBV10-1	TRBD2	.	TRBJ2-3	CASSVGLAGGTDTQYF	TGCGCCAGCAGCGTGGGACTAGCGGGAGGCACAGATACGCAGTATTTT
TRBV29-1	TRBD1	.	TRBJ1-2	CSGSGQGGGYTF	TGCAGCGGGAGCGGACAGGGAGGGGGCTACACCTTC
TRBV5-4	TRBD2	.	TRBJ2-1	CASSLRVLAGDSYEQFF	TGTGCCAGCAGCTTGCGTGTGCTAGCGGGGGATTCTTATGAGCAGTTCTTC
TRBV28	TRBD1	.	TRBJ2-7	CASSGTGLYEQYF	TGTGCCAGCAGCGGGACAGGGTTATACGAGCAGTACTTC
TRBV24-1	TRBD1	.	TRBJ2-2	CATSEGTGNTGELFF	TGTGCCACCAGCGAAGGGACAGGGAACACCGGGGAGCTGTTTTTT
TRBV9	.	.	TRBJ2-2	CASSVGGNTGELFF	TGTGCCAGCAGCGTAGGAGGCAACACCGGGGAGCTGTTTTTT
TRBV5-6	TRBD1	.	TRBJ2-3	CASSSRTGRTDTQYF	TGTGCCAGCAGCTCCCGGACAGGGCGCACAGATACGCAGTATTTT
TRBV6-6	.	once	TRBJ2-3	CASSGHSTDTQYF	TGTGCCAGCAGCGGACATAGCACAGATACGCAGTATTTT
TRBV6-2/TRBV6-3	.	.	TRBJ2-4	CASSYSGTRLRNIQYF	TGTGCCAGCAGTTACTCAGGGACGAGGTTGAGAAACATTCAGTACTTC
TRBV4-1	TRBD2	.	TRBJ2-7	CASSQRGTSGTYEQYF	TGCGCCAGCAGCCAAAGAGGGACTAGCGGGACCTACGAGCAGTACTTC
TRBV27	.	.	TRBJ1-1	CAVRGPALGVEAFF	TGTGCCGTCAGGGGCCCCGCGCTCGGGGTTGAAGCTTTCTTT
TRBV30	.	once	TRBJ2-2	CAWSRTFTGELFF	TGTGCCTGGAGTAGGACCTTCACCGGGGAGCTGTTTTTT
TRBV27	.	.	TRBJ1-5	CASREGSNQPQHF	TGTGCCAGCAGGGAGGGGTCTAATCAGCCCCAGCATTTT